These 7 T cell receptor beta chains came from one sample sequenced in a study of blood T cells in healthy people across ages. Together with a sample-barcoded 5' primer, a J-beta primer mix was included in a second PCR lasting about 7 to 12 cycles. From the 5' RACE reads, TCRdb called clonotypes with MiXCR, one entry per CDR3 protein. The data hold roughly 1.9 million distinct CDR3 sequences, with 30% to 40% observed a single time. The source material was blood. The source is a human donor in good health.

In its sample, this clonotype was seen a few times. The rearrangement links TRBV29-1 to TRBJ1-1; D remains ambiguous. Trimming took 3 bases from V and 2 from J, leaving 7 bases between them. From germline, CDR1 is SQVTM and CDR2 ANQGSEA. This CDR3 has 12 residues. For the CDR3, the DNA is TGCAGCGTTGAGGACTATAACACTGAAGCTTTCTTT. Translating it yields CSVEDYNTEAFF.

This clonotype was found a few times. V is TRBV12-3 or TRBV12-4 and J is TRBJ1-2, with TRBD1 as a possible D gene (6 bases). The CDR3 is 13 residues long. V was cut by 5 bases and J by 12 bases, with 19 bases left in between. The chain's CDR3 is CASSPTGHLKNTF. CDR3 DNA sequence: TGTGCCAGCAGTCCCACGGGACACCTTAAAAACACCTTC.

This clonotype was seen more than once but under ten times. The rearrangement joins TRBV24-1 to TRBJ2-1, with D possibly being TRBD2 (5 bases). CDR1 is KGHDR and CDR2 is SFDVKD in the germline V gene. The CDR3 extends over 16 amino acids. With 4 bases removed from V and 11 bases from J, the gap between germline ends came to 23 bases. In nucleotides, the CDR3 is TGTGCCACCAGTGACCTAAATGCCGGAGGCTATACTAAGCAGTTCTTC. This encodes CATSDLNAGGYTKQFF.

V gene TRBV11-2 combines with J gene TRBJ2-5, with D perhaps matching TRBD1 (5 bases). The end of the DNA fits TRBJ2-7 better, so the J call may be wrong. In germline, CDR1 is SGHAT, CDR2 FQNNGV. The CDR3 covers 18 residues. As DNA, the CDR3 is TGTGCCAGCAGCTTACAGGGAAACCCCTTGGCGGTATCTTACGAGCAGTACTTC. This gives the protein CASSLQGNPLAVSYEQYF.

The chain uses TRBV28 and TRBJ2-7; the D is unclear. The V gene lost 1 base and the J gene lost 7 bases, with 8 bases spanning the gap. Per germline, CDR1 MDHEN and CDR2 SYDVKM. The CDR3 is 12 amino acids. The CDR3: CASSLYGQEQYF. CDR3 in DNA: TGTGCCAGCAGTTTATACGGTCAAGAGCAGTACTTC.

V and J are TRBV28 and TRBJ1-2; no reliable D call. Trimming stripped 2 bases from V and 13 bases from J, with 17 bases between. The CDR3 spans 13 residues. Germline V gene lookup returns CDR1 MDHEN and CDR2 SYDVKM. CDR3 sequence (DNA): TGTGCCAGCAGTTTACGTCAAACGAGGGTTTGCACCTTC. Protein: CASSLRQTRVCTF.

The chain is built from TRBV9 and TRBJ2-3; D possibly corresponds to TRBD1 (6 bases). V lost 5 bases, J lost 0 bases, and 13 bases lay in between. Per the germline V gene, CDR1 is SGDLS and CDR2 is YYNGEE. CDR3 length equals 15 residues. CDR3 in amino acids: CASSHTGTSTDTQYF. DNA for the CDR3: TGTGCCAGCAGTCACACAGGGACCAGCACAGATACGCAGTATTTT.